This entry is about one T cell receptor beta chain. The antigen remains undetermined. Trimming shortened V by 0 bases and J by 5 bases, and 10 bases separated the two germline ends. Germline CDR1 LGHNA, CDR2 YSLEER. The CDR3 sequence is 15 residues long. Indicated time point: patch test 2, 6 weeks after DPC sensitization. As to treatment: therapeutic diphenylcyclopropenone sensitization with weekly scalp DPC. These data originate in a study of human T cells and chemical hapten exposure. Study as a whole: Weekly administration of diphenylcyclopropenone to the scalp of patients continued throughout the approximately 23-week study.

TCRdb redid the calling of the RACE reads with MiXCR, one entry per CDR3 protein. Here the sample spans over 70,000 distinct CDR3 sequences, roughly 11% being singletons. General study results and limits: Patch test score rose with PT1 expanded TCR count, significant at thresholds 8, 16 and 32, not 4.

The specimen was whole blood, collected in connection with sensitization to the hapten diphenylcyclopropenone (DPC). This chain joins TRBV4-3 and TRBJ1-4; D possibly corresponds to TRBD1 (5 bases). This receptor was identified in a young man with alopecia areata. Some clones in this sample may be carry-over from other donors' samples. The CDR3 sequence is CASSQEQVYNEKLFF. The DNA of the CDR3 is TGCGCCAGCAGCCAAGAACAGGTTTACAATGAAAAACTGTTTTTT.